These 13 T cell receptor beta chains came from one sample sequenced in a study of blood T cells in healthy people across ages (dated by TCRdb to the mid-2010s). The library was made by 5' RACE. The data were produced on an Illumina HiSeq 2500. A second PCR of roughly 7 to 11 cycles was performed with a sample-barcoded 5' primer and a J-beta primer mix. TCRdb cleaned the public reads at Q25 with fastp, built clones with MiXCR and kept in-frame beta chains. Rows with one shared CDR3 protein collapse into an entry with the most common genes and DNA. The sample records 900,000 to 950,000 distinct CDR3 sequences, about 29% of which are singletons. The ten biggest clones cover approximately 10% of the sample. This same sample was also taken into another study, of T cells of mothers and their children.

The sequencing input was blood. The receptors here all came from a woman aged 40 to 50 in good health.

This clonotype has just a few counts. J is TRBJ2-7 and V is TRBV7-9, with D unclear. The V end lost 2 bases, the J end lost 7 bases, and 21 bases lay between the germline ends. The germline V gene has CDR1 SEHNR and CDR2 FQNEAQ (reference sequence). The CDR3 is 16 residues long. CDR3 bases: TGTGCCAGCAGCTTACTTCAAGCGACGGACCTCGGTGAGCAGTACTTC. This translates into CASSLLQATDLGEQYF.

The rearrangement links TRBV7-2 to TRBJ2-7, with TRBD2 matching over 10 bases. Trimming took 0 bases from V and 2 from J; bases not matched to a gene: 7. The CDR3 is 17 amino acids. Germline V gene lookup returns CDR1 SGHTA and CDR2 FQGNSA. As DNA, the CDR3 is TGTGCCAGCAGCTTAGCCACCCTCAGCGGGGGGGCCTACGAGCAGTACTTC. It encodes CASSLATLSGGAYEQYF.

This chain joins TRBV4-1 and TRBJ2-5; D gene uncertain. Germline assignment: CDR1 MGHRA and CDR2 YSYEKL. V was pared by 1 base and J by 0 bases, with 3 bases between. CDR3 length: 13 amino acids. CDR3 region: CASSQAYQETQYF. In DNA form, the CDR3 reads TGCGCCAGCAGCCAAGCGTACCAAGAGACCCAGTACTTC.

This clonotype was counted a few times. This chain joins TRBV5-6 and TRBJ2-3; 11 nucleotides agree with TRBD2. The CDR3 sequence is 17 residues long. J was trimmed by 3 bases and V by 0 bases; bases with no gene match: 6. In germline, CDR1 is SGHDT, CDR2 YYEEEE. The chain's CDR3 is CASSLGVAGGQTDTQYF. CDR3 coding DNA: TGTGCCAGCAGCTTGGGGGTAGCGGGGGGGCAAACAGATACGCAGTATTTT.

This clonotype was seen repeatedly, ten times or more. The chain links TRBV4-2 to TRBJ2-5, with 8 bases lining up with TRBD2. This CDR3 contains 14 residues. The V and J ends lost 4 bases and 3 bases, in that order; junction bases with no gene match: 4. Per germline, CDR1 LGHNA and CDR2 YNFKEQ. The CDR3, as DNA: TGTGCCAGCAGCCGTGCGGGGGGCGAAGAGACCCAGTACTTC. Residues: CASSRAGGEETQYF.

The table lists this clonotype with a few counts. This chain joins TRBV15 and TRBJ2-3; a possible D gene is TRBD2 (5 bases). Germline V gives CDR1 LNHNV, CDR2 YYDKDF (reference sequence). Trimming cost V 5 bases and J 5 bases, with 11 bases left between them. This CDR3 is built from 13 residues. The CDR3 reads CATSGQAGDTQYF. In DNA, the CDR3 is TGTGCCACCAGCGGGCAGGCGGGAGATACGCAGTATTTT.

With respect to this clonotype: A read error may produce the germline difference seen at one junction end. This chain uses TRBV10-3 with TRBJ2-3, with TRBD2 identical over 13 bases. CDR1 and CDR2 (germline): ENHRY, SYGVKD. CDR3 length: 18 residues. The CDR3 coding sequence is TGTGCCTTCAGTAGCGGACTAGCGGGGGCAGGTCGCACAGATACGCAGTATTTT. Its translation: CAFSSGLAGAGRTDTQYF.

This clonotype was counted a few times. One base away lies a much larger clone, so this may be a sequencing read error. The rearrangement links TRBV28 to TRBJ2-5; 8 positions agree with TRBD2. In germline, CDR1 is MDHEN, CDR2 SYDVKM. This CDR3 contains 16 residues. J lost 11 bases, V lost 4 bases, and 18 bases had no gene match. CDR3 coding DNA: TGTGCCAGCAGTTCCCCTATAGCGGGGAGCTACAATGAGCAGTACTTC. The encoded protein is CASSSPIAGSYNEQYF.

The rearrangement uses TRBV4-3 and TRBJ1-1; 8 positions match TRBD1. J gave up 4 bases and V 0 bases, and 4 bases lay outside the gene matches. Germline CDR1 and CDR2: LGHNA and YSLEER. This CDR3 is 15 amino acids long. The CDR3 loop reads CASSQDFQGATEAFF. The CDR3 bases are TGCGCCAGCAGCCAAGATTTCCAGGGGGCCACTGAAGCTTTCTTT.

This clonotype was detected only once. The chain employs TRBV9 and TRBJ1-1, with D perhaps matching TRBD1 (5 bases). Germline CDR1 and CDR2: SGDLS and YYNGEE. This CDR3 contains 15 residues. Trimming cost V 3 bases and J 3 bases, with 15 bases left between them. CDR3 protein: CASSASGISDTEAFF. The CDR3 DNA reads TGTGCCAGCAGCGCCTCAGGGATATCGGACACTGAAGCTTTCTTT. The full variable domain, its missing parts supplied by reference TRBV9 and TRBJ1-1, is DSGVTQTPKHLITATGQRVTLRCSPRSGDLSVYWYQQSLDQGLQFLIQYYNGEERAKGNILERFSAQQFPDLHSELNLSSLELGDSALYFCASSASGISDTEAFFGQGTRLTVV.

This clonotype has only a few counts. The chain links TRBV30 to TRBJ2-5, with D perhaps TRBD1 (6 bases). V dropped 0 bases and J dropped 5 bases, with 16 bases sitting between them. This CDR3 region has 15 residues. Germline CDR1 reads GTSNPN; CDR2 reads SVGIG (reference sequence). The CDR3 DNA follows: TGTGCCTGGAGTGTTGGCCCCGTAAGGGGGGAGACCCAGTACTTC. Residues: CAWSVGPVRGETQYF.

Worth noting for this clonotype: This may come from a read error, since a much larger clone is one base off. The rearrangement joins TRBV29-1 to TRBJ1-1, with no clear D. The CDR3 contains 11 residues. From germline, CDR1 is SQVTM and CDR2 ANQGSEA. The CDR3 DNA is TGCTGCGTTGGTGTGAACACTGAAGCTTTCTTT. It translates to CCVGVNTEAFF.

This clonotype was seen ten or more times. The chain has TRBV9 and TRBJ2-3, with 7 nucleotides matching TRBD1. Trimming at V came to 0 bases and at J to 0 bases, leaving 7 bases not matched to a gene. The CDR3 contains 17 residues. Looked up from germline, CDR1 is SGDLS and CDR2 is YYNGEE. The CDR3 loop is CASSVEPTGQSTDTQYF. The CDR3 coding sequence is TGTGCCAGCAGCGTAGAGCCCACGGGACAGAGCACAGATACGCAGTATTTT.